The 16 T cell receptor beta chains presented below share a single source sample, sequenced in a study of T cell responses to AZD1222 COVID-19 vaccine. Assay: immunoSEQ multiplex PCR; the TCRdb copy retains only in-frame clones and omits some. The sample has about 130,000 clones, about nine tenths seen once. Sequenced here: peripheral blood, sampled on day 0 of AZD1222 vaccination. The receptors derive from an adult in good health.

The chain recombines TRBV7-6 with TRBJ1-2; 8 bases agree with TRBD1. Germline CDR1 and CDR2: SGHVS and FNYEAQ. The CDR3 extends over 15 amino acids. Trimming at V came to 3 bases and at J to 6 bases, leaving 9 bases not matched to a gene. For the CDR3, the DNA is TGTGCCAGCAGCTTGTCAGGGGGCGCCTCGGATGGCTACACCTTC. Amino acid sequence: CASSLSGGASDGYTF.

The rearrangement links TRBV9 to TRBJ2-2; TRBD2 matches at 9 bases. V shed 3 bases and J 3 bases; nucleotides not matched to a gene: 12. The germline V gene encodes CDR1 SGDLS and CDR2 YYNGEE. The CDR3 is made up of 18 amino acids. The chain's CDR3 is CASSARPLAGTYTGELFF. The DNA of the CDR3 is TGTGCCAGCAGCGCCCGACCTCTAGCGGGGACCTACACCGGGGAGCTGTTTTTT.

The chain has TRBV7-8 and TRBJ1-2; no reliable D call. The CDR3 spans 15 residues. In germline, CDR1 is SGHVS, CDR2 FQNEAQ. V was pared by 4 bases and J by 7 bases, with 19 bases between. The DNA of the CDR3 is TGTGCCAGCAGCTCGTCGGATCGTCTGGTTGGTGGCTACACCTTC. Its translation: CASSSSDRLVGGYTF.

CDR3 in DNA: TGTGCCAGCAGCTTAGGATATGACGGGGTTGAAAAACTGTTTTTT. Translating it yields CASSLGYDGVEKLFF. This chain links TRBV7-2 with TRBJ1-4; no reliable D call. V was pared by 1 base and J by 7 bases, with 13 bases between. The CDR3 extends over 15 amino acids. Germline V CDR1 and CDR2: SGHTA, FQGNSA.

This clone was seen a handful of times. This rearrangement joins TRBV6-5 to TRBJ2-3, with D tentatively TRBD2 (6 bases). The CDR3 is 15 amino acids. Trimming took off 4 bases at V and 0 bases at J, with 11 bases between the two ends. Germline-derived CDR1 and CDR2 are MNHEY and SVGAGI. CDR3 DNA: TGTGCCAGCAGTTGGACTACCTCTAGCACAGATACGCAGTATTTT. It is translated as CASSWTTSSTDTQYF.

V and J are TRBV7-8 and TRBJ1-5; possibly TRBD1 for D (6 bases). The CDR3 totals 15 residues. Trimming shortened V by 5 bases and J by 0 bases, and 11 bases separated the two germline ends. The germline V gene encodes CDR1 SGHVS and CDR2 FQNEAQ. CDR3 sequence reads: CASSRQGNSNQPQHF. The CDR3 DNA reads as TGTGCCAGCAGCCGTCAGGGGAATAGCAATCAGCCCCAGCATTTT.

The chain recombines TRBV6-4 with TRBJ2-3, with 8 bases that match TRBD2. Germline CDR1 and CDR2: MRHNA and SNTAGT. Trimming cost V 0 bases and J 4 bases; bases outside gene matches: 18. CDR3 length: 20 amino acids. CDR3: CASSDSTDRLARGVADTQYF. The CDR3 DNA follows: TGTGCCAGCAGTGACTCTACCGACCGACTAGCGAGGGGTGTCGCAGATACGCAGTATTTT.

This clone was recorded a few times. The chain links TRBV4-2 to TRBJ1-1; no reliable D call. The CDR3 length is 16 residues. The V and J ends lost 1 base and 1 base respectively, with 13 bases between them. CDR1 is LGHNA, CDR2 YNFKEQ, per germline. The CDR3 protein is CASSQVGSVTNTEAFF. CDR3 nucleotide sequence: TGTGCCAGCAGCCAAGTTGGTTCCGTAACGAACACTGAAGCTTTCTTT.

The chain employs TRBV19 and TRBJ2-7, with no clear D. There are 15 residues in the CDR3. Germline V gives CDR1 LNHDA, CDR2 SQIVND (reference sequence). The germline V and J ends were trimmed by 3 bases and 6 bases, with 18 bases remaining between them. CDR3 DNA sequence: TGTGCCAGTAGTATCTCTCTAGTTCCATTCTCCGAGCAGTACTTC. It is translated as CASSISLVPFSEQYF.

V gene TRBV29-1 combines with J gene TRBJ1-3; no firm D call. V lost 5 bases and J 0 bases, leaving 8 bases between the germline ends. The CDR3 sequence is 13 residues long. Germline V gene lookup returns CDR1 SQVTM and CDR2 ANQGSEA. CDR3 sequence reads: CSVPGTSGNTIYF. In nucleotides, the CDR3 is TGCAGCGTTCCGGGAACCTCTGGAAACACCATATATTTT.

The V and J genes are TRBV7-9 and TRBJ2-7, with TRBD1 matching 9 bases. Germline values: CDR1 SEHNR, CDR2 FQNEAQ (reference sequence). This CDR3 has 17 amino acids. Losses at the gene ends were 5 bases for V and 4 bases for J; bases not matched to a gene: 15. CDR3 sequence (DNA): TGTGCCAGCAGCCCACGATCTACAGGGGGCGAGGATTACGAGCAGTACTTC. Encoded protein: CASSPRSTGGEDYEQYF.

The chain recombines TRBV11-2 with TRBJ1-2; 8 positions match TRBD1. This CDR3 spans 14 amino acids. Germline V lookup: CDR1 SGHAT, CDR2 FQNNGV. Trimming took 5 bases from V and 6 from J; bases not matched to a gene: 8. The CDR3 bases are TGTGCCAGCAGCCCACGACAGGGGTTCGATGGCTACACCTTC. It codes for CASSPRQGFDGYTF.

V usage is TRBV21-1 and J usage is TRBJ1-5. TRBV21-1 is labeled a pseudogene. The CDR3 is made up of 14 amino acids. The CDR3 here is CASSPARRNQPQHF. The CDR3, as DNA: TGTGCCAGCAGCCCGGCCAGGAGAAATCAGCCCCAGCATTTT.

The chain couples TRBV5-1 to TRBJ1-2; D gene unclear. The CDR3 has 15 residues. Germline V lookup: CDR1 SGHRS, CDR2 YFSETQ. V lost 0 bases and J 3 bases, leaving 12 bases between the germline ends. The CDR3 nucleotides are TGCGCCAGCAGCTTGGAGGGAAATTGGGACTATGGCTACACCTTC. Encoded protein: CASSLEGNWDYGYTF.

This chain links TRBV2 with TRBJ2-3; the match to TRBD2 covers 9 bases. Germline V gene data show CDR1 as SNHLY and CDR2 as FYNNEI. CDR3 size: 19 residues. V was clipped by 6 bases and J by 0 bases; unmatched bases: 16. The CDR3: CASRRRETSGTDSTDTQYF. Here the CDR3 DNA reads TGTGCCAGCAGGCGCCGGGAGACTAGCGGCACCGACAGCACAGATACGCAGTATTTT.

The V gene is TRBV5-5, the J gene TRBJ1-4, with D hard to call. CDR3 length equals 16 residues. V shed 4 bases and J shed 4 bases, with 17 bases lying between them. Germline-derived CDR1 and CDR2 are SGHKS and YYEKEE (reference sequence). As DNA, the CDR3 is TGTGCCAGCAGCCGCTCGGGCGGAGGAAGTAATGAAAAACTGTTTTTT. It is translated as CASSRSGGGSNEKLFF. Filled out from reference TRBV5-5 and TRBJ1-4, the complete variable domain reads DAGVTQSPTHLIKTRGQQVTLRCSPISGHKSVSWYQQVLGQGPQFIFQYYEKEERGRGNFPDRFSARQFPNYSSELNVNALLLGDSALYLCASSRSGGGSNEKLFFGSGTQLSVL.